This entry describes one T cell receptor beta chain. The target of this receptor is not known. No base quality values were provided; no much bigger clone lies one nucleotide off. The CDR3 regions of human TCRbeta chains were analyzed by immunosequencing. On the study's bioinformatics: Repertoire TCRs were checked for matches against a reference library of SARS-CoV-2-specific TCRs that had been generated using the MIRA antigen-specificity platform. Breadth was defined as the fraction of unique TCRs that were SARS-CoV-2-associated, and depth was defined as the fraction of total T cells that were SARS-CoV-2-associated. Using the MIRA data, each spike-specific TCR was mapped to the spike region that the TCR reacts to and placed in a CD4 or CD8 class. Log10-transformed breadth and depth values were compared by one-way ANOVA with Sidak's multiple comparisons tests. TCRdb's version of the immuneACCESS table is confined to in-frame rearrangements and falls short of the full clone set. An unresolved V gene accounts for under half of the shortfall where checked; the remainder is of unknown origin. The V and J calls and clone size were taken over from that table, and D and trimming were inferred from the DNA. The table for this sample lists around 97,000 clones; around 91% of them were counted only once. The ten largest clones take up 4% to 5.5% of the sample.

The data were obtained in a study of T cell responses to AZD1222 COVID-19 vaccine (TCRdb year 2021). About the investigation overall: AZD1222 recipients given second doses at about 4 weeks or at about 12 weeks were pooled, since spike-specific TCR depth and breadth were not found to differ between the two schedules. Enrollment into the trials was organized by age into subgroups of 18-55, 56-69 and 70-plus years, and those subgroups contained about 160, 30 and 59 TCR-sequenced participants, respectively. TCR sequencing covered roughly 230 trial participants: 200 to 210 given two doses of AZD1222 and 26 given two doses of MenACWY control vaccine.

This specimen's time point label, interpreted: baseline before first vaccination. Vaccinee samples came from UK trials COV001 and COV002, including a single-blind randomized controlled phase 2/3 trial of AZD1222 (ChAdOx1 nCoV-19) in healthy adults. For TCRbeta chain sequencing, PBMC samples from trial participants were taken at day 0 and at day 28 after the second dose. Paper-wide results and their limitations: Vaccine-associated CD4 TCRs spanned the whole spike protein, with dominant responses in regions 160-218 and 743-854. After two AZD1222 doses, spike-specific TCR breadth and depth were significantly higher than at day 0 and than in MenACWY recipients. No day 14 peak-response samples were available, so repertoires were characterized only after the peak T cell response. Conclusions about previously exposed vaccinees are limited because only 5 or 6 AZD1222 recipients were SARS-CoV-2 seropositive at baseline. Most participants were white British and females outnumbered males, and the authors suggested that clonal diversity may have been underestimated. In the small 56-69-year group, the increase in depth fell short of significance, most likely because of low power. Epitopes outside the regions mutated in the B.1.351 and B.1.1.7 variants were reportedly recognized by nearly half of the unique spike-specific TCRs.

This TCR came from an adult in good health. The sample here was peripheral blood, taken on day 0 of AZD1222 vaccination.

The CDR3 has the sequence CASSLGLAGGRETQYF. The DNA sequence reads TGTGCCAGCAGCTTAGGACTAGCGGGGGGGCGAGAGACCCAGTACTTC. The sequence links TRBV7-9 to TRBJ2-5; the central 14 bases match TRBD2. The germline V and J ends show losses of 1 base and 4 bases respectively, and no gene match explains 2 bases of the junction. CDR1 SEHNR and CDR2 FQNEAQ were looked up in the germline V gene (reference sequence). The CDR3 spans 16 residues, from the cysteine through the phenylalanine. Only the CDR3 portion is preserved as DNA: 48 bases, with reading frame beginning at the first base.